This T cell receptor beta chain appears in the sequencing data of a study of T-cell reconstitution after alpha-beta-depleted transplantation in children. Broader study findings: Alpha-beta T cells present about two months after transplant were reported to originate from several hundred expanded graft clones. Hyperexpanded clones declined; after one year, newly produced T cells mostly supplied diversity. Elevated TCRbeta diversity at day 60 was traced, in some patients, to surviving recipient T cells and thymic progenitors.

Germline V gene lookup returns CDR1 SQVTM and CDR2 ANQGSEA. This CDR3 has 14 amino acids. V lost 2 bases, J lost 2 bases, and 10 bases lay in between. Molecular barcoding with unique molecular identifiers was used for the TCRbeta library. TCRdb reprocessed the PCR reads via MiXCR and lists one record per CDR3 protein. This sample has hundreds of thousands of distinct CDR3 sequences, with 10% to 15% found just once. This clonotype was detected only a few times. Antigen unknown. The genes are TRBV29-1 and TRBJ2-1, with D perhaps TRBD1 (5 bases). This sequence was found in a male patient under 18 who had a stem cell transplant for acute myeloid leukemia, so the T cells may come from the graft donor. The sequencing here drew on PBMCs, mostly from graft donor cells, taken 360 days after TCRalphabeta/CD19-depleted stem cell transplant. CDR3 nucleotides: TGCAGCGTTGAAAGGACACCCACCTACAATGAGCAGTTCTTC. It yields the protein CSVERTPTYNEQFF.